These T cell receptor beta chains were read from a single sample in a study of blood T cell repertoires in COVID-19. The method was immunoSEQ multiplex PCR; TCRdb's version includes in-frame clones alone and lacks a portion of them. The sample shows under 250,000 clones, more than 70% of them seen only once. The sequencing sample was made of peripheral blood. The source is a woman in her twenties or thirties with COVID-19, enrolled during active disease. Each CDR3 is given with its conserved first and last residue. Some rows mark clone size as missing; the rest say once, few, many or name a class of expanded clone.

CSVVAGFGELFF	once	TRBV29-1	TRBJ2-2
CASSHGKGAHGYTF	.	TRBV6-2/TRBV6-3	TRBJ1-2
CASSITGQGGKTEAFF	.	TRBV19	TRBJ1-1
CASKSRGGDRPQHF	once	TRBV19	TRBJ1-5
CASRDPGTGPYEQYF	.	TRBV6-6	TRBJ2-7
CASSRGDGASYEQYF	.	TRBV19	TRBJ2-7
CASSLDGFNEKLFF	.	TRBV5-1	TRBJ1-4
CASSPRTGDTEAFF	.	TRBV18	TRBJ1-1
CASSSAREGEQFF	.	TRBV28	TRBJ2-1
CASSISRDRDNSPLHF	.	TRBV19	TRBJ1-6
CSVAAGIIYEQYF	.	TRBV29-1	TRBJ2-7
CASSRGNYNEQFF	.	TRBV6-5	TRBJ2-1
CASSIWAGQGASPLHF	.	TRBV19	TRBJ1-6
CASSYQRGSTDTQYF	.	TRBV7-2	TRBJ2-3
CASSLGGQGLANYGYTF	.	TRBV13	TRBJ1-2
CASSAGSTDTQYF	.	TRBV10-1	TRBJ2-3
CASGARNTGELFF	once	TRBV4-1	TRBJ2-2
CASSGYTDRETQYF	.	TRBV7-9	TRBJ2-5
CASSVDSGGYTGELFF	.	TRBV9	TRBJ2-2
CASSVIAGELFF	.	TRBV9	TRBJ2-2
CASSFLAGGQHEQFF	.	TRBV13	TRBJ2-1
CASSLDTGYGYTF	.	TRBV11-2	TRBJ1-2
CATSEGRGYGYTF	once	TRBV24-1	TRBJ1-2
CASSSQGSQETQYF	.	TRBV5-4	TRBJ2-5
CAWSVQGYEQFF	once	TRBV30	TRBJ2-1
CASSSNRDQPQHF	.	TRBV12-3/TRBV12-4	TRBJ1-5
CASNAGTGSADTQYF	.	TRBV27	TRBJ2-3
CATSDPIYRGRSYNEQFF	.	TRBV24-1	TRBJ2-1
CASSSTLADTQYF	.	TRBV7-9	TRBJ2-3
CSVEGQGLVDTEAFF	.	TRBV29-1	TRBJ1-1
CASSGSATSARSYNEQFF	.	TRBV5-4	TRBJ2-1
CASSLRDRYNEQFF	.	TRBV3-1/TRBV3-2	TRBJ2-1
CASSLIAGTGVQPQHF	.	TRBV7-2	TRBJ1-5
CASSIQGGTYNSPLHF	.	TRBV19	TRBJ1-6
CASSGLAGGYEQFF	few	TRBV19	TRBJ2-1
CAWSAQFGGQGYTF	.	TRBV30	TRBJ1-2
CASSTAYGADYEQYF	once	TRBV19	TRBJ2-7
CASSMGLGSKNYGYTF	.	TRBV19	TRBJ1-2
CASSDSYSGNTIYF	.	TRBV28	TRBJ1-3
CASSQGDRGPSGNTIYF	.	TRBV14	TRBJ1-3
CASSQELGGYTGELFF	.	TRBV3-1/TRBV3-2	TRBJ2-2
CASSPRSGSGTGELFF	.	TRBV4-3	TRBJ2-2
CASRGTVYGYTF	.	TRBV2	TRBJ1-2
CASSDLGVETQYF	.	TRBV2	TRBJ2-5
CASSLGGQAGTDTQYF	.	TRBV13	TRBJ2-3
CASSIRDRGTEAFF	.	TRBV19	TRBJ1-1
CAISESKDGVMNTEAFF	.	TRBV10-3	TRBJ1-1
CAISEVGQGGNEQFF	.	TRBV10-3	TRBJ2-1
CASSWGLSGANVLTF	.	TRBV5-1	TRBJ2-6
CASSPSTGENQPQHF	.	TRBV18	TRBJ1-5
CASSLDASGGAGDTQYF	.	TRBV11-2	TRBJ2-3
CASSLVPPGSGAYNEQFF	.	TRBV7-2	TRBJ2-1
CASSFRGLQINTGELFF	.	TRBV11-3	TRBJ2-2
CASGPGGRSGNTIYF	.	TRBV5-1	TRBJ1-3
CASSLGGVGHRELFF	.	TRBV11-2	TRBJ2-2